One T cell receptor (beta chain) is described in this entry. Only in-frame clones appear in the TCRdb table, and some are missing; sequencing was by immunoSEQ multiplex PCR. Of about 1.9 million clones in the sample, 80% to 95% are singletons; the top ten hold over 1.5%. The source of the sample is a study of shared clonotypes between healthy human individuals. Germline loops: CDR1 MDHEN, CDR2 SYDVKM. The V gene lost 3 bases and the J gene lost 5 bases, with 16 bases spanning the gap. This CDR3 has 16 amino acids. CD45RO-negative CD8 cells positively selected for CCR7 made up the naive population, which excluded terminally differentiated effector memory CD45RA+ cells.

The sequence derives from a man younger than 35 in good health. Some clones in this sample may be carry-over from other donors' samples. The sequenced sample was naive CD8+ T cells from PBMCs. This chain connects TRBV28 to TRBJ2-2, with unresolved D. CDR3 residues: CASSFVGPPATGELFF. DNA for the CDR3: TGTGCCAGCAGTTTTGTAGGGCCCCCTGCGACCGGGGAGCTGTTTTTT.